What follows are 5 T cell receptor beta chains derived from one specimen sequenced in a study of shared clonotypes between healthy human individuals. Profiling relied on immunoSEQ multiplex PCR, and the TCRdb table lists in-frame clones only, not all of them. The repertoire holds 2 million to 3 million clones, with 93% as singletons. The sequenced sample consisted of naive CD4+ T cells from PBMCs. Subset: CD45RA+ positively selected. All receptors come from a man younger than 35 in good health. Some clones in this sample may be carry-over from other donors' samples.

This clone was seen just once. CDR3 coding DNA: TGTGCCAGCAGTTTGATGGACAGGGGGATTAGCCAGCCCCAGCATTTT. Amino acid sequence: CASSLMDRGISQPQHF. The chain has TRBV28 and TRBJ1-5; TRBD1 matches 10 bases. Trimming at V came to 3 bases and at J to 7 bases, leaving 9 bases not matched to a gene. The CDR3 consists of 16 residues. The germline CDR1 and CDR2 sequences are MDHEN and SYDVKM.

The CDR3 nucleotides read TGTGCCAGCAGCGAGACCGCCTATGGCTACACCTTC. It codes for CASSETAYGYTF. This chain uses TRBV5-6 with TRBJ1-2; no firm D call. This CDR3 is 12 amino acids long. V was clipped by 4 bases and J by 4 bases, with 8 bases between them. Germline CDR1 SGHDT, CDR2 YYEEEE.

V is TRBV11-2 and J is TRBJ2-7; 9 nucleotides align to TRBD1. From germline, CDR1 is SGHAT and CDR2 FQNNGV. The CDR3 runs 17 residues. Trimming at V came to 1 base and at J to 2 bases, leaving 9 bases not matched to a gene. The DNA of the CDR3 is TGTGCCAGCAGCTTAGTAGCCGGGACAGGGTTTACCTACGAGCAGTACTTC. Its translation: CASSLVAGTGFTYEQYF.

This rearrangement joins TRBV5-1 to TRBJ1-1; TRBD1 aligns across 8 bases. V lost 2 bases and J lost 6; bases outside the gene matches: 9. Germline-derived CDR1 and CDR2 are SGHRS and YFSETQ. The CDR3 is 15 amino acids. The CDR3: CASSLNPGGEAEAFF. The CDR3 region has the DNA TGCGCCAGCAGCTTAAACCCAGGGGGCGAGGCTGAAGCTTTCTTT.

This chain connects TRBV6-1 to TRBJ2-3; D uncertain. The V end was cut by 8 bases, the J end by 10 bases, with 13 bases between. There are 11 residues in the CDR3. Germline CDR1 is MNHNS and CDR2 is SASEGT. The chain's CDR3 is CASRALPSQYF. CDR3 sequence (DNA): TGTGCCAGCCGGGCCCTCCCTTCGCAGTATTTT.